These 18 T cell receptor beta chains share one sample of origin, sequenced in a study of T-cell reconstitution after alpha-beta-depleted transplantation in children. TCRbeta library construction was performed incorporating unique molecular identifiers. MiXCR was run by TCRdb on the PCR reads, yielding one entry per CDR3 protein. The repertoire holds hundreds of thousands of distinct CDR3 sequences, with around 17% as singletons. This specimen consisted of PBMCs, mostly from graft donor cells, obtained 360 days after TCRalphabeta/CD19-depleted stem cell transplant. The receptors shown here come from a male patient younger than 18 who had a stem cell transplant for acute lymphoblastic leukemia, so the T cells may come from the graft donor.

The table lists this clonotype with a few counts. The V and J genes are TRBV5-5 and TRBJ1-5; D is perhaps TRBD1 (5 bases). From germline, CDR1 is SGHKS and CDR2 YYEKEE (reference sequence). The CDR3 sequence is 13 residues long. V was trimmed by 6 bases and J by 8 bases, leaving 15 bases between them. The CDR3 is CASTAGGGKPQHF. For the CDR3, the DNA is TGTGCCAGCACCGCCGGGGGAGGGAAGCCCCAGCATTTT.

The genes are TRBV20-1 and TRBJ2-2; 14 nucleotides agree with TRBD2. The CDR3 has 15 residues. CDR1 DFQATT and CDR2 SNEGSKA come from the germline V gene (reference sequence). V gave up 6 bases and J gave up 7 bases; unmatched junction bases: 7. The CDR3 loop is CSATTSGRASGELFF. CDR3 nucleotides: TGCAGTGCCACGACTAGCGGGAGGGCGAGCGGGGAGCTGTTTTTT.

There are a few counts of this clonotype. The gene calls are TRBV20-1 and TRBJ2-1; possibly TRBD2 for D (6 bases). CDR1 is DFQATT and CDR2 is SNEGSKA in the germline V gene (reference sequence). This CDR3 has 11 amino acids. Trimming left V 6 bases short and J 14 bases short, with 17 bases between. CDR3 nucleotides: TGCAGTGCCTACTCGGGGGAGAGGGAGTTCTTC. As protein: CSAYSGEREFF.

There are a few counts of this clonotype. The rearrangement links TRBV29-1 to TRBJ1-4; a weak D match, TRBD1 (5 bases). CDR3 length: 11 residues. The V gene lost 7 bases and the J gene lost 5 bases, with 8 bases spanning the gap. From germline, CDR1 is SQVTM and CDR2 ANQGSEA. CDR3 loop: CSAYRNEKLFF. The CDR3 DNA reads as TGCAGCGCCTACAGGAATGAAAAACTGTTTTTT.

The J gene is TRBJ2-1, the V gene TRBV7-3, with TRBD1 matching 7 bases. Unmatched junction bases numbered 11, after V lost 5 bases and J lost 4 bases. This CDR3 has 16 amino acids. Germline CDR1 is SGHTA and CDR2 is FQGTGA. CDR3: CASSVTGYKGYNEQFF. The CDR3 bases are TGTGCCAGCAGCGTGACAGGGTACAAGGGGTACAATGAGCAGTTCTTC. The full variable domain, completed using reference TRBV7-3 and TRBJ2-1, is GAGVSQTPSNKVTEKGKYVELRCDPISGHTALYWYRQSLGQGPEFLIYFQGTGAADDSGLPNDRFFAVRPEGSVSTLKIQRTERGDSAVYLCASSVTGYKGYNEQFFGPGTRLTVL.

The table lists this clonotype with many counts. J is TRBJ2-3 and V is TRBV3-1; D is undetermined. This CDR3 is built from 14 residues. V was trimmed by 2 bases and J by 6 bases, leaving 12 bases between them. The germline gives CDR1 LGHDT, CDR2 YNNKEL (reference sequence). The CDR3 DNA is TGTGCCAGCAGCCAAAGAGTGGACCTGGATACGCAGTATTTT. This translates into CASSQRVDLDTQYF.

This clonotype was counted between two and nine times. The V and J genes are TRBV13 and TRBJ2-7; either TRBD1 or TRBD2 may fit D (7 bases each). The CDR3 has 16 residues. V lost 5 bases and J 3 bases, leaving 20 bases between the germline ends. Germline V gene data show CDR1 as PRHDT and CDR2 as FYEKMQ (reference sequence). CDR3 bases: TGTGCCAGCAGCGGGGACGCCAGGGGGAGGGACTACGAGCAGTACTTC. As protein: CASSGDARGRDYEQYF.

The chain links TRBV5-1 to TRBJ1-2; no clear D gene. The ends were cut back, 4 bases at V and 2 bases at J, with 15 bases in the middle. The CDR3 consists of 15 residues. Germline values: CDR1 SGHRS, CDR2 YFSETQ. The CDR3 region is CASSPEDPGNYGYTF. CDR3 in DNA: TGCGCCAGCAGCCCCGAGGACCCGGGGAACTATGGCTACACCTTC.

This clonotype occurred a few times. The V gene is TRBV7-9, the J gene TRBJ1-2; D remains unclear. Germline lookup yields CDR1 SEHNR and CDR2 FQNEAQ (reference sequence). Trimming pared 1 base from V and 10 bases from J, leaving 19 bases between. The CDR3 extends over 15 amino acids. The CDR3 DNA reads as TGTGCCAGCAGCTTAGATCCGGACGGCCACTATCCCTACACCTTC. It is translated as CASSLDPDGHYPYTF.

This clonotype has just a few counts. The chain joins TRBV12-3 or TRBV12-4 to TRBJ2-2; 10 bases are shared with TRBD2. V gave up 6 bases and J gave up 6 bases; unmatched junction bases: 7. The CDR3 runs to 15 residues. This chain's CDR3 is CASRLAGDPAGELFF. Here the CDR3 DNA reads TGTGCCAGCAGGCTAGCGGGAGACCCGGCCGGGGAGCTGTTTTTT.

The chain joins TRBV12-3 or TRBV12-4 to TRBJ1-6, with D uncertain. CDR3 length: 16 residues. Trimming left V 10 bases short and J 4 bases short, with 20 bases between. The chain's CDR3 is CAISPGDRSYNSPLHF. The CDR3 region has the DNA TGTGCCATCTCGCCCGGGGATCGCTCTTATAATTCACCCCTCCACTTT.

The J gene is TRBJ2-7, the V gene TRBV7-2; TRBD2 agrees at 12 bases. The CDR3 has 16 residues. CDR1 is SGHTA and CDR2 is FQGNSA in the germline V gene. The V and J ends lost 5 bases and 4 bases, in that order; junction bases with no gene match: 9. This CDR3 reads CASSPMTSGSGYEQYF. Here the CDR3 DNA reads TGTGCCAGCAGCCCCATGACTAGCGGGAGCGGGTACGAGCAGTACTTC.

The chain links TRBV19 to TRBJ1-2; D gene uncertain. The CDR3 covers 15 residues. Germline-derived CDR1 and CDR2 are LNHDA and SQIVND (reference sequence). Trimming pared 0 bases from V and 8 bases from J, leaving 16 bases between. The CDR3 DNA reads TGTGCCAGTAGTATAGATCCGCGGGGTGTTGGCGGCTACACCTTC. Protein sequence: CASSIDPRGVGGYTF. Filled out from reference TRBV19 and TRBJ1-2, the complete variable domain reads DGGITQSPKYLFRKEGQNVTLSCEQNLNHDAMYWYRQDPGQGLRLIYYSQIVNDFQKGDIAEGYSVSREKKESFPLTVTSAQKNPTAFYLCASSIDPRGVGGYTFGSGTRLTVV.

The table lists this clonotype with many counts. The J gene is TRBJ2-3, the V gene TRBV4-2; D uncertain. The CDR3 extends over 14 amino acids. V was clipped by 0 bases and J by 6 bases, with 10 bases between them. The V gene's germline CDR1 is LGHNA and CDR2 YNFKEQ. DNA of the CDR3: TGTGCCAGCAGCCAAGAGCCAAGTAGCGATACGCAGTATTTT. It encodes CASSQEPSSDTQYF.

A few counts support this clonotype. The chain combines TRBV29-1 with TRBJ1-2; unclear D gene. This CDR3 region has 12 residues. Germline assignment: CDR1 SQVTM and CDR2 ANQGSEA. V was trimmed by 4 bases and J by 1 base, leaving 7 bases between them. CDR3 coding DNA: TGCAGCGTTGGGGTCAGTAACTATGGCTACACCTTC. It encodes CSVGVSNYGYTF.

Many counts were recorded for this clonotype. This chain connects TRBV29-1 to TRBJ2-1; D may be TRBD1 (5 bases). CDR1 is SQVTM and CDR2 is ANQGSEA in the germline V gene. The CDR3 spans 15 residues. V dropped 2 bases and J dropped 2 bases, with 13 bases sitting between them. The CDR3 coding sequence is TGCAGCGTTGAACTCGTAGGGGAACCCTACAATGAGCAGTTCTTC. It yields the protein CSVELVGEPYNEQFF.

The V gene is TRBV2, the J gene TRBJ2-5; TRBD1 aligns across 7 bases. V shed 3 bases and J 0 bases; nucleotides not matched to a gene: 4. There are 15 residues in the CDR3. Germline V gives CDR1 SNHLY, CDR2 FYNNEI. The CDR3 sequence is CASSEGGQDQETQYF. CDR3 DNA sequence: TGTGCCAGCAGTGAGGGCGGACAGGACCAAGAGACCCAGTACTTC.

This clonotype was seen a few times. The rearrangement joins TRBV10-3 to TRBJ2-3, with TRBD1 identical over 9 bases. The germline V gene encodes CDR1 ENHRY and CDR2 SYGVKD. Unmatched junction bases numbered 7, after V lost 8 bases and J lost 1 base. The CDR3 has 15 residues. The CDR3 coding sequence is TGTGCCATCGGAGTACAGGGGGCCCGCACAGATACGCAGTATTTT. It encodes CAIGVQGARTDTQYF.